These 9 T cell receptor beta chains share one sample of origin, sequenced in a study of shared clonotypes between healthy human individuals. The method was immunoSEQ multiplex PCR; TCRdb's version includes in-frame clones alone and lacks a portion of them. The table records more than 2,000,000 clones, over 85% of them present only once. Sequencing input: naive CD4+ T cells from PBMCs. The subset was: CD45RA+ positively selected. The receptors shown here come from a man aged 18 to 30 in good health. Some clones in this sample may be carry-over from other donors' samples.

The chain combines TRBV6-5 with TRBJ1-3, with no clear D. Trimming took off 4 bases at V and 4 bases at J, with 11 bases between the two ends. Germline CDR1 MNHEY, CDR2 SVGAGI. The CDR3 has 14 residues. DNA for the CDR3: TGTGCCAGCAGTTCCGGAATCGGAGGAAACACCATATATTTT. It specifies CASSSGIGGNTIYF.

This chain connects TRBV19 to TRBJ2-7; tentative D call: TRBD1 (5 bases). Germline V gene sequence: CDR1 LNHDA, CDR2 SQIVND (reference sequence). Trimming cost V 3 bases and J 2 bases, with 11 bases left between them. This CDR3 region has 14 residues. CDR3: CASSIRMGPYEQYF. The CDR3 nucleotides are TGTGCCAGTAGTATTCGGATGGGGCCCTACGAGCAGTACTTC.

This clone was seen only a few times. Other DNA sequences in this sample translate to the same CDR3. The CDR3 sequence is CASSLGGRYGYTF. CDR3 bases: TGTGCCAGCAGTTTAGGGGGGAGGTATGGCTACACCTTC. The V and J genes are TRBV28 and TRBJ1-2, with D possibly TRBD1 on 5 matching bases. The ends were cut back, 2 bases at V and 5 bases at J, with 9 bases in the middle. Looked up from germline, CDR1 is MDHEN and CDR2 is SYDVKM. This CDR3 has 13 amino acids.

V is TRBV28 and J is TRBJ1-1; the D gene is possibly TRBD1 (6 bases). The V end was cut by 7 bases, the J end by 1 base, with 19 bases between. Germline V gene data show CDR1 as MDHEN and CDR2 as SYDVKM. The length of the CDR3 is 16 residues. CDR3 DNA: TGTGCCAGCATCCCCCCACCCGGACAGCAGAACACTGAAGCTTTCTTT. It yields the protein CASIPPPGQQNTEAFF.

CDR3 region: CASGPRTVRAQYF. CDR3 DNA sequence: TGTGCCAGCGGCCCACGGACGGTTAGGGCCCAGTACTTC. This rearrangement joins TRBV28 to TRBJ2-5; no reliable D call. The CDR3 loop spans 13 amino acids. Trimming left V 8 bases short and J 9 bases short, with 19 bases between. Germline CDR1 reads MDHEN; CDR2 reads SYDVKM.

As for this clone: Other DNA sequences within the sample encode an identical CDR3. The chain links TRBV5-1 to TRBJ1-1, with a possible D match to TRBD1 (6 bases). Germline CDR1 SGHRS, CDR2 YFSETQ. CDR3 size: 14 residues. The V and J ends lost 3 bases and 0 bases respectively, with 9 bases between them. For the CDR3, the DNA is TGCGCCAGCAGCTCGACAGGTTTGAACACTGAAGCTTTCTTT. Its translation: CASSSTGLNTEAFF.

This chain uses TRBV28 with TRBJ2-7; no clear D. The germline gives CDR1 MDHEN, CDR2 SYDVKM. The germline V and J ends were trimmed by 6 bases and 2 bases, with 14 bases remaining between them. The CDR3 is made up of 14 amino acids. CDR3 DNA: TGTGCCAGCAGGATAGGTCCAGGAACCTACGAGCAGTACTTC. This sequence encodes CASRIGPGTYEQYF.

The chain is built from TRBV28 and TRBJ1-2, with D perhaps TRBD1 (6 bases). The CDR3 runs 14 residues. Trimming took 6 bases from V and 5 from J, leaving 16 bases between them. From germline, CDR1 is MDHEN and CDR2 SYDVKM. In DNA form, the CDR3 reads TGTGCCAGCAGCGAAGACAGGAGACCGTATGGCTACACCTTC. Its translation is CASSEDRRPYGYTF.

The table lists this clone with a count of one. V and J are TRBV29-1 and TRBJ2-3; 8 bases fit TRBD2. The CDR3 extends over 13 amino acids. J was trimmed by 6 bases and V by 7 bases; bases with no gene match: 9. CDR1 is SQVTM, CDR2 ANQGSEA, per germline. CDR3 DNA: TGCAGCGCCCCAAGCGGGAGTGGCGATACGCAGTATTTT. Its protein product is CSAPSGSGDTQYF.